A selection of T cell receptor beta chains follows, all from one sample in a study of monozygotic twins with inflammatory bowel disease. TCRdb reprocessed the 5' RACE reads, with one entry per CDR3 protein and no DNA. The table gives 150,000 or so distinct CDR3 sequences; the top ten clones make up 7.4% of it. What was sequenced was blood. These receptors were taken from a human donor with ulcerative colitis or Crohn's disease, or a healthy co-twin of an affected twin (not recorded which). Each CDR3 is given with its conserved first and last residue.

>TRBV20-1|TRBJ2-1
CSARDTVPASGGHSYNEQFF
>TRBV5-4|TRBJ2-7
CASSGGTSGIYEQYF
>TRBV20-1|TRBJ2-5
CSAGRGAGGRETQYF
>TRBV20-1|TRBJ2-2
CSARPQPANTGELFF
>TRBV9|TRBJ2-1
CASSAGGGLSPNEQFF
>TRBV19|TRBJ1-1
CASSWGGMNTEAFF
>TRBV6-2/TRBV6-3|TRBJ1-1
CASSLSTGNTEAFF
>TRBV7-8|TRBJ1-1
CASSLRTGGSTEAFF
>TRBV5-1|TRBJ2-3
CASSLEAAGGDTQYF
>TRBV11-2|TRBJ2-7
CASSLTLRRGIALYEQYF
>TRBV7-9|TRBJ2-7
CASSLPRVSYEQYF
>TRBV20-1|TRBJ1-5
CSANLEDRRNQPQHF
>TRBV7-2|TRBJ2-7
CASSWIGQGDYPYEQYF
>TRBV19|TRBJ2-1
CASRPGLFSYNEQFF
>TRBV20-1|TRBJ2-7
CSAPAGDGRAYEQYF
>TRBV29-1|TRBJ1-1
CSVDRGGTEAFF
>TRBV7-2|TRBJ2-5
CASSQRTPPIQYF
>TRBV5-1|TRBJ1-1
CASSRTGHKNTEAFF
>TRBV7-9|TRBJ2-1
CASSFGIGAMDEQFF
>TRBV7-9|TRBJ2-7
CASSLYGTGTGYEQYF
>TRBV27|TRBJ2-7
CASSSDFEQYF
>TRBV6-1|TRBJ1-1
CASSRQGAANTEAFF
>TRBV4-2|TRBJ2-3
CASSPAKRATSGRAMTDTQYF
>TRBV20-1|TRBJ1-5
CSARDPGRGDQPQHF
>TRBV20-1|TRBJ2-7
CSAQPDRDEQYF
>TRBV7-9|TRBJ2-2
CASMARDSPDGELFF
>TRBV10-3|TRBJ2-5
CAISGQGYQETQYF
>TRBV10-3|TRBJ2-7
CAISESTGAYEQYF
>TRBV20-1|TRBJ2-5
CSARRASIEETQYF
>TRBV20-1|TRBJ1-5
CSASGLGRGDQPQHF
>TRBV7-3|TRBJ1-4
CASSPGTGENLFF
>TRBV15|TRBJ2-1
CATSSPLEEQFF
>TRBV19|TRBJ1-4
CASRHTSTNEKLFF